This T cell receptor beta chain was identified in a study of blood T cell repertoires in COVID-19. Looking at the study overall: PBMCs, B-cell-depleted T cells, or T cells were the source of the cDNA or gDNA that made up the material.

Germline CDR1 WSHSY, CDR2 SAAADI. V lost 7 bases and J lost 3, with 12 bases in between. The CDR3 length is 14 residues. This study enrolled people aged 18 to 89 from about 26 US geographic areas. Participants' own reports of clinical history determined their cohort assignment. For recovered donors of Cohort 3, there were two negative PCRs, clearance, or symptom resolution. Here immunoSEQ multiplex PCR was the method, and the copy in TCRdb shows in-frame clones only, minus some. The sample has around 300,000 clones, around 90% seen once. There are a few counts of this clone. The source is a woman in her twenties or thirties who had recovered from COVID-19. The material sequenced was PBMCs or T cells enriched from blood (not recorded which). This chain joins TRBV10-2 and TRBJ1-4; D might be TRBD1 (5 bases). The CDR3 bases are TGCGCCAGCAAGGTCGGGGGACCTAATGAAAAACTGTTTTTT. Translating gives CASKVGGPNEKLFF.